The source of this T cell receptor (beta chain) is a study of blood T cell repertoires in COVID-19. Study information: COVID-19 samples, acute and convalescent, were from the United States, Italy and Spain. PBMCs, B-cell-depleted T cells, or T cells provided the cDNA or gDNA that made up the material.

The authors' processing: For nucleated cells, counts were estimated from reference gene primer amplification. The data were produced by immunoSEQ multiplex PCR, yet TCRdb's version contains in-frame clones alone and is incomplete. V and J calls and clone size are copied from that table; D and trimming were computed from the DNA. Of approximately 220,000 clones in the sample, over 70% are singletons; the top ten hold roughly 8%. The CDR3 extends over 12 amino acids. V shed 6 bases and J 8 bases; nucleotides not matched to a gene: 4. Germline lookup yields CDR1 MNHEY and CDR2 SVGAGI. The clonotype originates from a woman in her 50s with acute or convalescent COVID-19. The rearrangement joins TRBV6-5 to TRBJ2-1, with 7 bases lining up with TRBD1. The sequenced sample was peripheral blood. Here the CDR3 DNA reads TGTGCCAGCAGATCCACAGGGGATGAGCAGTTCTTC. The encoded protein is CASRSTGDEQFF.